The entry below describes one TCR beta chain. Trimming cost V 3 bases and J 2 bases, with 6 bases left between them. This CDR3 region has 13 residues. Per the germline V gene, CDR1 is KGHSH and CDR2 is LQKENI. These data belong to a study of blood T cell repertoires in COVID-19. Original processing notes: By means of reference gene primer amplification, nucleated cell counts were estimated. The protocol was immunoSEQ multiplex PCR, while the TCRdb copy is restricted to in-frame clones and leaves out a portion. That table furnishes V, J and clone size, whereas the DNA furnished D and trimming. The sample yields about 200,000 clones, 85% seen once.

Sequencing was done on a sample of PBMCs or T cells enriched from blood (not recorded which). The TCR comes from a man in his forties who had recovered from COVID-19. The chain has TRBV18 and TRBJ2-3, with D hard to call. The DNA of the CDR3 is TGTGCCAGCTCACCGGCCGACACAGATACGCAGTATTTT. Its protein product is CASSPADTDTQYF.